What follows are 17 T cell receptor beta chains derived from one specimen sequenced in a study of patients and donors after allogeneic stem cell transplantation. TCRdb reprocessed the RT-PCR reads with MiXCR, giving one entry per CDR3 protein. The repertoire includes about 200,000 distinct CDR3 sequences, 38% of them detected once, and roughly 12% sits in the top ten. Material: blood, either unsorted or a sorted T cell fraction (not recorded which). These receptors originate from a human donor who was either an allogeneic HSCT recipient or a stem cell or donor lymphocyte infusion donor (not recorded which). It is not recorded whose cells these are; they may come from a transplant donor.

A few counts support this clonotype. The chain uses TRBV7-2 and TRBJ1-2, with D possibly being TRBD1 (6 bases). Trimming left V 5 bases short and J 8 bases short, with 21 bases between. Germline CDR1 SGHTA, CDR2 FQGNSA. CDR3 length equals 15 residues. The CDR3, as DNA: TGTGCCAGCAGCCCTCAGGGGACCGATTTAAGCGGCTACACCTTC. This encodes CASSPQGTDLSGYTF.

The chain employs TRBV18 and TRBJ1-1; TRBD1 matches at 12 bases. The length of the CDR3 is 16 residues. Germline-derived CDR1 and CDR2 are KGHSH and LQKENI. The ends lost 0 bases at V and 5 bases at J; junction bases unmatched: 4. CDR3 region: CASSPPGQGAGTEAFF. Written as DNA, the CDR3 is TGTGCCAGCTCACCACCGGGACAGGGGGCGGGTACTGAAGCTTTCTTT.

The chain is built from TRBV4-1 and TRBJ1-3; TRBD1 is a possible D gene (5 bases). This CDR3 has 15 amino acids. V was trimmed by 0 bases and J by 2 bases, leaving 8 bases between them. Germline assignment: CDR1 MGHRA and CDR2 YSYEKL. CDR3 nucleotides: TGCGCCAGCAGCCAAGATGGGGGAACTGGAAACACCATATATTTT. Translated, it gives CASSQDGGTGNTIYF.

By share of the sample, this clonotype is medium-sized. This chain links TRBV7-3 with TRBJ2-2; no clear D. This CDR3 is built from 14 residues. The V end was cut by 0 bases, the J end by 2 bases, with 4 bases between. Germline V gene data show CDR1 as SGHTA and CDR2 as FQGTGA. This CDR3 is CASSLTGNTGELFF. The DNA for the CDR3 is TGTGCCAGCAGCTTAACAGGCAACACCGGGGAGCTGTTTTTT. The variable domain in full, completed from reference TRBV7-3 and TRBJ2-2, reads GAGVSQTPSNKVTEKGKYVELRCDPISGHTALYWYRQSLGQGPEFLIYFQGTGAADDSGLPNDRFFAVRPEGSVSTLKIQRTERGDSAVYLCASSLTGNTGELFFGEGSRLTVL.

The chain carries TRBV5-1 and TRBJ1-1, with D unclear. This CDR3 has 15 residues. CDR1 is SGHRS and CDR2 is YFSETQ in the germline V gene. Deletions cut 0 bases from V and 1 base from J, with 10 bases between. The CDR3 is CASSLAGHSNTEAFF. The DNA of the CDR3 is TGCGCCAGCAGCTTGGCCGGGCACTCGAACACTGAAGCTTTCTTT.

On this clonotype: A much larger clone lies a single base off, so this may be a read error. This chain joins TRBV5-1 and TRBJ2-3; D remains unclear. CDR3 length equals 16 residues. The germline V gene encodes CDR1 SGHRS and CDR2 YFSETQ. V was cut by 7 bases and J by 4 bases, with 22 bases left in between. The CDR3: CASCSRADQSPDTQYF. CDR3 coding DNA: TGCGCCAGCTGCTCCCGGGCCGATCAGAGCCCAGATACGCAGTATTTT. The variable domain in full, completed from reference TRBV5-1 and TRBJ2-3, reads KAGVTQTPRYLIKTRGQQVTLSCSPISGHRSVSWYQQTPGQGLQFLFEYFSETQRNKGNFPGRFSGRQFSNSRSEMNVSTLELGDSALYLCASCSRADQSPDTQYFGPGTRLTVL.

This clonotype was seen a few times. CDR3 DNA: TGTGCCAGCAGCACAGGGCGGGCTGGGGCCAACGTCCTGACTTTC. Protein product: CASSTGRAGANVLTF. The genes are TRBV12-3 or TRBV12-4 and TRBJ2-6, with D maybe TRBD1 (6 bases). Trimming pared 6 bases from V and 2 bases from J, leaving 11 bases between. This CDR3 is 15 amino acids long.

This clonotype has more than one count but fewer than ten. J is TRBJ1-2 and V is TRBV14, with 10 bases lining up with TRBD1. The CDR3 spans 13 residues. CDR1 and CDR2 (germline): SGHDN, FVKESK. The J segment lost 8 bases and the V segment lost 4 bases, leaving 4 bases of the junction unmatched. The CDR3 DNA sequence: TGTGCCAGCAGCCTTGGACAGGGGGTCGGCTACACCTTC. Its protein is CASSLGQGVGYTF.

CDR3 amino acids: CATSEGQAPVGNEQFF. CDR3 bases: TGTGCCACCAGCGAGGGACAGGCCCCCGTTGGAAATGAGCAGTTCTTC. The chain links TRBV15 to TRBJ2-1, with 8 bases identical to TRBD1. The CDR3 runs 16 residues. Germline CDR1 LNHNV, CDR2 YYDKDF (reference sequence). The junction had 13 bases not matched to a gene; V was cut back by 5 bases and J by 7 bases.

This clonotype has just a few counts. The chain is built from TRBV6-6 and TRBJ2-7; D unclear. CDR1 and CDR2 (germline): MNHNY, SVGAGI (reference sequence). The V end lost 5 bases, the J end lost 2 bases, and 7 bases lay between the germline ends. This CDR3 comprises 12 residues. The DNA for the CDR3 is TGTGCCAGCAGTCGAGCGACCTACGAGCAGTACTTC. It is translated as CASSRATYEQYF.

The chain links TRBV12-3 or TRBV12-4 to TRBJ1-1; D is unclear. CDR3 size: 12 residues. V shed 3 bases and J shed 4 bases, with 6 bases lying between them. The chain's CDR3 is CASSLSTTEAFF. The CDR3 nucleotides are TGTGCCAGCAGTTTGAGCACCACTGAAGCTTTCTTT.

The rearrangement uses TRBV7-3 and TRBJ2-2; weak D call: TRBD1 (6 bases). CDR1 and CDR2 (germline): SGHTA, FQGTGA. The CDR3 extends over 17 amino acids. V lost 5 bases to trimming and J lost 4 bases, with 20 bases between them. The CDR3 DNA reads TGTGCCAGCAGCCTCCGAGGGGGAAGCTTGTCCACCGGGGAGCTGTTTTTT. Its protein is CASSLRGGSLSTGELFF.

In its sample, this clonotype was seen a few times. The chain links TRBV7-3 to TRBJ2-2, with D hard to call. The CDR3 extends over 14 amino acids. Germline-derived CDR1 and CDR2 are SGHTA and FQGTGA. V was clipped by 0 bases and J by 3 bases, with 5 bases between them. The CDR3: CASSLTRDTGELFF. DNA for the CDR3: TGTGCCAGCAGCTTAACTCGGGACACCGGGGAGCTGTTTTTT. The variable domain in full, with the rest retrieved from reference TRBV7-3 and TRBJ2-2, is GAGVSQTPSNKVTEKGKYVELRCDPISGHTALYWYRQSLGQGPEFLIYFQGTGAADDSGLPNDRFFAVRPEGSVSTLKIQRTERGDSAVYLCASSLTRDTGELFFGEGSRLTVL.

The gene calls are TRBV15 and TRBJ1-5; the D gene is possibly TRBD1 (5 bases). CDR3 size: 15 residues. CDR1 and CDR2 (germline): LNHNV, YYDKDF (reference sequence). V dropped 1 base and J dropped 4 bases, with 11 bases sitting between them. The CDR3 DNA follows: TGTGCCACCAGCAGAGGGGGACGAGGAAATCAGCCCCAGCATTTT. This encodes CATSRGGRGNQPQHF.

The genes are TRBV12-3 or TRBV12-4 and TRBJ2-1; 8 bases fit TRBD1. The junction had 4 bases not matched to a gene; V was cut back by 5 bases and J by 1 base. The CDR3 spans 15 residues. The CDR3 DNA follows: TGTGCCAGCAGTACTGGACAGGGTTCCTACAATGAGCAGTTCTTC. This sequence encodes CASSTGQGSYNEQFF.

The chain links TRBV5-1 to TRBJ2-1; 8 bases align to TRBD1. The CDR3 is 17 residues long. CDR1 is SGHRS, CDR2 YFSETQ, per germline. After removal of 0 bases from V and 1 base from J, the junction contained 6 bases not matched to a gene. CDR3 sequence: CASSLGTGNPSYNEQFF. Written as DNA, the CDR3 is TGCGCCAGCAGCTTGGGGACAGGGAACCCATCCTACAATGAGCAGTTCTTC.

The chain joins TRBV5-1 to TRBJ1-4; D unclear. CDR1 and CDR2 from the germline V gene are SGHRS and YFSETQ. Trimming stripped 3 bases from V and 13 bases from J, with 13 bases between. This CDR3 contains 12 residues. Here the CDR3 DNA reads TGCGCCAGCAGCTACGACGGCGGATTACTGTTTTTT. It translates to CASSYDGGLLFF.